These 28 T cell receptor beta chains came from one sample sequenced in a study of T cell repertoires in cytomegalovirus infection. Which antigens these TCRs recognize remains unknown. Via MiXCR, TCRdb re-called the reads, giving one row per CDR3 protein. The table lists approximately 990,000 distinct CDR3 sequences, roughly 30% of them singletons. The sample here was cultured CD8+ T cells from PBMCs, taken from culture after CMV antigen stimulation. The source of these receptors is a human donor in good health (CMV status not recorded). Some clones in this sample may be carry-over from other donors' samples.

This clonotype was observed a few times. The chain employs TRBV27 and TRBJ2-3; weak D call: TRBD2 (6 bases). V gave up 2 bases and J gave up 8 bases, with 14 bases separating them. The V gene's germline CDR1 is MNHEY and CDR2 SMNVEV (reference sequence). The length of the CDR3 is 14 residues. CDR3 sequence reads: CASSLDLLGGTQYF. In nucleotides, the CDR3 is TGTGCCAGCAGTTTAGACCTCCTGGGGGGTACGCAGTATTTT.

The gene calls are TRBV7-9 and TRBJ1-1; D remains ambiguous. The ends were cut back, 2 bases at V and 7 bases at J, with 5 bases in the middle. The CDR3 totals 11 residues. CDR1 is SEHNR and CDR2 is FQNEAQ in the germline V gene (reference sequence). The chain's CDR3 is CASSLWNEAFF. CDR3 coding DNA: TGTGCCAGCAGCTTATGGAATGAAGCTTTCTTT.

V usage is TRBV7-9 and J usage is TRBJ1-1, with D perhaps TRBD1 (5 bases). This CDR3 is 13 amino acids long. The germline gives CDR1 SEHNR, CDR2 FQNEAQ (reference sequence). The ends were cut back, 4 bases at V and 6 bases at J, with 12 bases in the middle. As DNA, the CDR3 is TGTGCCAGCAGCTCGCAGGGATTCGCTGAAGCTTTCTTT. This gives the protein CASSSQGFAEAFF.

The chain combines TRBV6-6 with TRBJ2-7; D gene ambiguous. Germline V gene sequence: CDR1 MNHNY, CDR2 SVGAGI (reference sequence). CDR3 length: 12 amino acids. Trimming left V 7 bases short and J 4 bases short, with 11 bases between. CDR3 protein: CASINEVYEQYF. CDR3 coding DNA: TGTGCCAGCATTAACGAGGTGTACGAGCAGTACTTC.

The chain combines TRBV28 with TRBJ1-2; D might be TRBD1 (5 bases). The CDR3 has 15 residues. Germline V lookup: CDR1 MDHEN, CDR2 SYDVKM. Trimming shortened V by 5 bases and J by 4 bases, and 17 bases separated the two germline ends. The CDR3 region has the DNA TGTGCCAGCAGTAGGGACCTTCCCCTGGGCTATGGCTACACCTTC. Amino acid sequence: CASSRDLPLGYGYTF.

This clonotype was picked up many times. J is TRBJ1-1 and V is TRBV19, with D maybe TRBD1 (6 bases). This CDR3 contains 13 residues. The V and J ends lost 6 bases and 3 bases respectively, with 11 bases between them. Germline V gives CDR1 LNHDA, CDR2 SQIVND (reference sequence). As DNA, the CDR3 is TGTGCCAGTAGCCCACAGGGTTACACTGAAGCTTTCTTT. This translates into CASSPQGYTEAFF. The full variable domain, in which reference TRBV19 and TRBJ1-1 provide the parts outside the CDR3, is DGGITQSPKYLFRKEGQNVTLSCEQNLNHDAMYWYRQDPGQGLRLIYYSQIVNDFQKGDIAEGYSVSREKKESFPLTVTSAQKNPTAFYLCASSPQGYTEAFFGQGTRLTVV.

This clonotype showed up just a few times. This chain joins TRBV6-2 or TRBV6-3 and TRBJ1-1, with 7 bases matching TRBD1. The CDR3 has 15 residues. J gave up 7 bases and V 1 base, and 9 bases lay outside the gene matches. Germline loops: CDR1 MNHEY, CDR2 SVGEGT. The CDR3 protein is CASSYFSTGRVEAFF. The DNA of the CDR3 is TGTGCCAGCAGTTACTTCTCGACAGGGAGAGTTGAAGCTTTCTTT.

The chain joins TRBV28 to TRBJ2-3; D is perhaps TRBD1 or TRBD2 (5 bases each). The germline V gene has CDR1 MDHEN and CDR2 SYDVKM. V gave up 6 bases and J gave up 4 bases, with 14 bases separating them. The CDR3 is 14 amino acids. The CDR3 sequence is CASSPKEGPDTQYF. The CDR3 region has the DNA TGTGCCAGCAGCCCAAAAGAGGGGCCAGATACGCAGTATTTT.

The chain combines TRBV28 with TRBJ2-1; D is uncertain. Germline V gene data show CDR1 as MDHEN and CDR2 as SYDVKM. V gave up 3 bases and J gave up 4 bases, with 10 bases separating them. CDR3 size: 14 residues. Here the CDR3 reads CASSFYHEYNEQFF. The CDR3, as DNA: TGTGCCAGCAGTTTTTATCACGAATACAATGAGCAGTTCTTC.

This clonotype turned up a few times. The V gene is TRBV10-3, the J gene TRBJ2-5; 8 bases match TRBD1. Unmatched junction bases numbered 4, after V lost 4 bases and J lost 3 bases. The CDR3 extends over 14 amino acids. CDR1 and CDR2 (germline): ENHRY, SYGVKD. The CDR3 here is CAISAGGQKETQYF. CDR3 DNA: TGTGCCATCAGTGCAGGGGGCCAGAAAGAGACCCAGTACTTC.

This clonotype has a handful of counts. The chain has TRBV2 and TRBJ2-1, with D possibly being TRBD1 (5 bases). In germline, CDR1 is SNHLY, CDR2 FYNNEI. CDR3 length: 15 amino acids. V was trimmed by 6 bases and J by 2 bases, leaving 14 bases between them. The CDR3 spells CASRLGPEPYNEQFF. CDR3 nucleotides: TGTGCCAGCAGGCTGGGGCCCGAGCCCTACAATGAGCAGTTCTTC.

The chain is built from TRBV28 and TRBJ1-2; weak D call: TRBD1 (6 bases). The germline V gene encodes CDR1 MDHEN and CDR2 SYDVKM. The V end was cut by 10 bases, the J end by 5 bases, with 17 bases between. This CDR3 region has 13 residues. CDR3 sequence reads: CATDAEGEYGYTF. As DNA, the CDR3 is TGTGCCACAGATGCGGAGGGGGAATATGGCTACACCTTC.

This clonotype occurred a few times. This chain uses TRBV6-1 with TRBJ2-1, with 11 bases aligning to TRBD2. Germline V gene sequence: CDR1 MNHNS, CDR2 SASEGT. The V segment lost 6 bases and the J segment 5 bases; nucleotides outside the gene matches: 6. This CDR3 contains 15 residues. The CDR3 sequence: CASSTGLAAHNEQFF. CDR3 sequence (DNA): TGTGCCAGCAGCACGGGACTAGCGGCTCACAATGAGCAGTTCTTC.

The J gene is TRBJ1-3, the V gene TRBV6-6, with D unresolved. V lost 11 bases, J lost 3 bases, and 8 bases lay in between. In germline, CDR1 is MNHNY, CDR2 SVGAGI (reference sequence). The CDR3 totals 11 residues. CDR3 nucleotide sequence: TGTGCCGCCCTAGATGGAAACACCATATATTTT. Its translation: CAALDGNTIYF.

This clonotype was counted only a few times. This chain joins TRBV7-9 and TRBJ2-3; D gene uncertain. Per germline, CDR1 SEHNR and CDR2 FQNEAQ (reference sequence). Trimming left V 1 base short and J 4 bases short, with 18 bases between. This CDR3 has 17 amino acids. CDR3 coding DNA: TGTGCCAGCAGCTTAGTACGCGCCTCCCCAAGCCCAGATACGCAGTATTTT. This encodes CASSLVRASPSPDTQYF. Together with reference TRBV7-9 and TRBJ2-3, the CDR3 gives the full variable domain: DTGVSQNPRHKITKRGQNVTFRCDPISEHNRLYWYRQTLGQGPEFLTYFQNEAQLEKSRLLSDRFSAERPKGSFSTLEIQRTEQGDSAMYLCASSLVRASPSPDTQYFGPGTRLTVL.

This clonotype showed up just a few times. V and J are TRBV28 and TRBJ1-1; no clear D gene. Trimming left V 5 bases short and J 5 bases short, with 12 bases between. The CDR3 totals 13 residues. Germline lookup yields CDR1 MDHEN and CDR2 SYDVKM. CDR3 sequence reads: CASSQAKRTEAFF. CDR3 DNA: TGTGCCAGCAGTCAGGCGAAAAGAACTGAAGCTTTCTTT.

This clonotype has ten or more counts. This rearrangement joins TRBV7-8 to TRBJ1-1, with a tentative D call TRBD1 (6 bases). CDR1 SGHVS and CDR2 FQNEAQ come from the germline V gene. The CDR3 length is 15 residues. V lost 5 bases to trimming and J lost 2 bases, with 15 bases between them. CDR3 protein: CASSLRRDINTEAFF. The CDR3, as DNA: TGTGCCAGCAGCCTTCGAAGGGACATAAACACTGAAGCTTTCTTT.

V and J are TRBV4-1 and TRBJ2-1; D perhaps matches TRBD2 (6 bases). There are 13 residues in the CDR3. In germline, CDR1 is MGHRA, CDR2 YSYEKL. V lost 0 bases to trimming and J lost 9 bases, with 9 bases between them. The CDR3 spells CASSQERGFEQFF. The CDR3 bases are TGCGCCAGCAGCCAAGAACGGGGGTTTGAGCAGTTCTTC.

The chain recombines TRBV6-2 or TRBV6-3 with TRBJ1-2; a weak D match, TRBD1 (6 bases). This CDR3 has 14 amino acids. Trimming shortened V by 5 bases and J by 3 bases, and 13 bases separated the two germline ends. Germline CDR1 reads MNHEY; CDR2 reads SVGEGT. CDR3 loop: CASSARTAYYGYTF. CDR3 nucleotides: TGTGCCAGCAGTGCCCGGACAGCATACTATGGCTACACCTTC.

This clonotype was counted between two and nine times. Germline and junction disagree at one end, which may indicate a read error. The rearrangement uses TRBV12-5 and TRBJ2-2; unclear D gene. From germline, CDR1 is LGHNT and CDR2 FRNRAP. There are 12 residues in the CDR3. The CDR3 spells CASGLGTEELFF. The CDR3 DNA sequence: TGTGCTAGTGGTTTGGGGACCGAGGAGCTGTTTTTT.

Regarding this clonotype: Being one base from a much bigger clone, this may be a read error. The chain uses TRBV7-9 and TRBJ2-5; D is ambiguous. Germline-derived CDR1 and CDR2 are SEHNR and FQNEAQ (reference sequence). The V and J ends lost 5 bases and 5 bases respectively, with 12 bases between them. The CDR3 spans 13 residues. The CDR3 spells CASSHDWNETQYF. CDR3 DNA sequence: TGTGCCAGCAGCCACGACTGGAACGAGACCCAGTACTTC.

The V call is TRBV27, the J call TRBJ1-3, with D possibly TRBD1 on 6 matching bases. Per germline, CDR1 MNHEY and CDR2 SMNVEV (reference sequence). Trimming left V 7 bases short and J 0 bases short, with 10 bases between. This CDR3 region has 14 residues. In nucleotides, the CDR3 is TGTGCCAGCAAACAGGGCCTCTCTGGAAACACCATATATTTT. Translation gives CASKQGLSGNTIYF.

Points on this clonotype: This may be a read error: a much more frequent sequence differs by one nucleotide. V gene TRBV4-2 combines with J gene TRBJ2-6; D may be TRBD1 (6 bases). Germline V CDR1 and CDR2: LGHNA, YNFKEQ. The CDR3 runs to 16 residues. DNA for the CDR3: TGTGCCTGCAGCCAAGATCAGGGGTCTGGGGCCAACGTCCTGACTTTC. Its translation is CACSQDQGSGANVLTF.

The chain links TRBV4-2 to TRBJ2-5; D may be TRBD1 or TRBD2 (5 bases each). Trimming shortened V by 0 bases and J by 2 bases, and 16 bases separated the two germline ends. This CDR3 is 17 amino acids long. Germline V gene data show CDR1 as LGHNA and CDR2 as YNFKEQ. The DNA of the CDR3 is TGTGCCAGCAGCCAAGATCCACCGGGGCGCCGGCAAGAGACCCAGTACTTC. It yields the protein CASSQDPPGRRQETQYF.

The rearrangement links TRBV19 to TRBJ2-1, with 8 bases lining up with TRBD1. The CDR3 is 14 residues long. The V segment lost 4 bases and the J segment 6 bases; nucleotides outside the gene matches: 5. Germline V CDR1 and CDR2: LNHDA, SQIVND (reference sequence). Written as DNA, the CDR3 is TGTGCCAGTAGTAACAGGGGGGTACTCAATGAGCAGTTCTTC. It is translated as CASSNRGVLNEQFF. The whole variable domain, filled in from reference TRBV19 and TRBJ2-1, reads DGGITQSPKYLFRKEGQNVTLSCEQNLNHDAMYWYRQDPGQGLRLIYYSQIVNDFQKGDIAEGYSVSREKKESFPLTVTSAQKNPTAFYLCASSNRGVLNEQFFGPGTRLTVL.

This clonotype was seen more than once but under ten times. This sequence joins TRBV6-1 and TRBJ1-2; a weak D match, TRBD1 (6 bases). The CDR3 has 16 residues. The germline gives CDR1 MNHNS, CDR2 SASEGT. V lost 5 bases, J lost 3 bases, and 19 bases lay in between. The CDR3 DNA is TGTGCCAGCAGTTCCCTGGGGCAGGGGAAGGACTATGGCTACACCTTC. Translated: CASSSLGQGKDYGYTF.

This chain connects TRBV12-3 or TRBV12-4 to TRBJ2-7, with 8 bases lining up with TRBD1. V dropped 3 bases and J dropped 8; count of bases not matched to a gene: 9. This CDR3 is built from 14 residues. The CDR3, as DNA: TGTGCCAGCAGTTTTGAGACAGGGGATTCAAAGCAGTACTTC. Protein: CASSFETGDSKQYF.

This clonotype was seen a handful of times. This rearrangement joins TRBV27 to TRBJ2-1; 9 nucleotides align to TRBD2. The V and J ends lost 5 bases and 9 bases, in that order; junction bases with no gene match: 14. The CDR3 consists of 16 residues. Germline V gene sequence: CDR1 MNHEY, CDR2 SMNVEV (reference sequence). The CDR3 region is CASSHLPTTLAGEQFF. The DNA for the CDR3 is TGTGCCAGCAGTCACCTGCCTACCACACTAGCGGGTGAGCAGTTCTTC.